This note documents a single T cell receptor (beta chain) sequence. This clonotype came up many times. The clone's antigen remains unknown. No base quality values were provided; no much bigger clone lies one nucleotide off. The data derive from a study of T-cell reconstitution after alpha-beta-depleted transplantation in children (dated by TCRdb to about 2016). Background for the entire study: T-cell immune reconstitution after TCRalphabeta/CD19-depleted allogeneic hematopoietic cell transplantation in children was quantitatively tracked in the study by means of TCR repertoire profiling.

Beyond this particular receptor, the publication reports: Hyperexpanded clone frequencies declined over subsequent months; after one year, T-cell counts and TCRbeta diversity were mostly attributed to newly produced T cells. Apparently early alphabetaT-cell count recovery about two months after transplant reportedly relied on only several hundred rapidly expanded clones derived from non-depleted graft cells. In some patients, high TCRbeta diversity at day 60 was attributed to recipient T cells and intrathymic progenitors that had survived conditioning.

The method behind the library was PCR. The run used an Illumina HiSeq 2500. TCR library preparation used molecular barcoding, with unique molecular identifiers applied to normalize quantification of the TCRbeta repertoire. The public reads were quality trimmed at Q25 with fastp and then assembled into clones with MiXCR by TCRdb, keeping productive beta chains. Rows matching on CDR3 protein sequence are summarized as one entry with the most common DNA and genes. A total of 330,000 or so distinct CDR3 sequences appear in this sample, almost 8% of them only once. The ten largest account for approximately 9.1% of the sample. Taken from cysteine to phenylalanine, the CDR3 has 14 residues. CDR3 DNA is the only sequence kept; it has 42 bases, read in frame from the first base. Ends trimmed: V by 5 bases, J by 6 bases; bases unmatched to a gene: 11. According to the germline V gene (reference sequence), CDR1 reads DFQATT and CDR2 reads SNEGSKA.

Taken with the paper, the label for treatment or condition translates to: allogeneic hematopoietic cell transplantation with graft depleted of TCRalphabeta T cells and CD19 B cells. The transplant recipients were children given TCRalphabeta/CD19-depleted allogeneic hematopoietic cell grafts. The sequenced sample was peripheral blood, obtained 360 days after TCRalphabeta/CD19-depleted stem cell transplant. The source of this sequence is a female patient between 2 and 15 years old who had a stem cell transplant for Fanconi anemia, so the T cells may come from the graft donor. The chain is made from TRBV20-1 and TRBJ2-7; 9 of the junction bases match TRBD1. CDR3 protein: CSALRDRALSEQYF. The sequence in DNA is TGCAGTGCTCTCCGGGACAGGGCACTAAGCGAGCAGTACTTC.